This T cell receptor (beta chain) was obtained from a study of T cell changes during pregnancy in multiple sclerosis. V gave up 10 bases and J gave up 3 bases; unmatched junction bases: 6. Per the germline V gene, CDR1 is ENHRY and CDR2 is SYGVKD. This CDR3 region has 14 residues. Method: immunoSEQ multiplex PCR; TCRdb's copy keeps in-frame clones and lacks some. This table has about 46,000 clones, around nine tenths appearing once. Material: CD4+ T cells from peripheral blood mononuclear cells, obtained after pregnancy. The genes are TRBV10-3 and TRBJ1-5; 10 bases agree with TRBD1. This receptor was obtained from a female donor with multiple sclerosis, enrolled in a pregnancy study. CDR3 protein: CANKGTGDNQPQHF. CDR3 DNA: TGTGCCAACAAAGGGACAGGGGACAATCAGCCCCAGCATTTT.